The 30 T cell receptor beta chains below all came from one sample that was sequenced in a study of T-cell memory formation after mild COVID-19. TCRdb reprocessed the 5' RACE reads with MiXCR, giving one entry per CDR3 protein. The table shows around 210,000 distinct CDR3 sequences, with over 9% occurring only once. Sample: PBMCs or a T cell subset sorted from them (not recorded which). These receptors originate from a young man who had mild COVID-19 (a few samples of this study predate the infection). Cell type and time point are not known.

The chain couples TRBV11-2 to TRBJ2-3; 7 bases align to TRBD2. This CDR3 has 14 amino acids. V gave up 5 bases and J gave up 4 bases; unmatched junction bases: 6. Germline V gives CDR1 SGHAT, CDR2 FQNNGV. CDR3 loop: CASSRTSAADTQYF. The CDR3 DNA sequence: TGTGCCAGCAGCCGCACTAGCGCCGCAGATACGCAGTATTTT.

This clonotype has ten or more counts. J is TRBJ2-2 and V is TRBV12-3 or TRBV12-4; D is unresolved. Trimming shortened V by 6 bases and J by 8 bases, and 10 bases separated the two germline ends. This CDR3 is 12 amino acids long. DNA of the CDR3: TGTGCCAGCAGCCTACCCCCGGGGGAGCTGTTTTTT. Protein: CASSLPPGELFF.

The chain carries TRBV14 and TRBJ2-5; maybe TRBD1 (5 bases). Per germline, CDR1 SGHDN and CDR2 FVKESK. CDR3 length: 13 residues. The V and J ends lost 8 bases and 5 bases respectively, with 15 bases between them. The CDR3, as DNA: TGTGCCAGCCAAAAGGGGTTGGGGGAGACCCAGTACTTC. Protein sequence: CASQKGLGETQYF. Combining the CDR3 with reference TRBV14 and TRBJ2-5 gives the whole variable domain EAGVTQFPSHSVIEKGQTVTLRCDPISGHDNLYWYRRVMGKEIKFLLHFVKESKQDESGMPNNRFLAERTGGTYSTLKVQPAELEDSGVYFCASQKGLGETQYFGPGTRLLVL.

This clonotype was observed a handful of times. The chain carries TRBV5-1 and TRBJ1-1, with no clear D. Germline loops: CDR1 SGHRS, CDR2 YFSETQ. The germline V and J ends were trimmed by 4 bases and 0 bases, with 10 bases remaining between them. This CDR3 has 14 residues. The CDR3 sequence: CASSVTDLNTEAFF. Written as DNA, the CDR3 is TGCGCCAGCAGCGTAACAGACTTGAACACTGAAGCTTTCTTT.

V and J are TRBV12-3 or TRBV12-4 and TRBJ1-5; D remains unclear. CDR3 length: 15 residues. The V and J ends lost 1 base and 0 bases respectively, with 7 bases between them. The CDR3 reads CASSLEGYSNQPQHF. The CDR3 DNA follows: TGTGCCAGCAGTTTAGAAGGTTATAGCAATCAGCCCCAGCATTTT.

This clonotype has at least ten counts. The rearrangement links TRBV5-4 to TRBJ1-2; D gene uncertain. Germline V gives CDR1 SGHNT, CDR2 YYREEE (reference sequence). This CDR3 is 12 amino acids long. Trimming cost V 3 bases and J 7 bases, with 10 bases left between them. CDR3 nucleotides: TGTGCCAGCAGCTCAACCTTGGGTGGCTACACCTTC. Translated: CASSSTLGGYTF.

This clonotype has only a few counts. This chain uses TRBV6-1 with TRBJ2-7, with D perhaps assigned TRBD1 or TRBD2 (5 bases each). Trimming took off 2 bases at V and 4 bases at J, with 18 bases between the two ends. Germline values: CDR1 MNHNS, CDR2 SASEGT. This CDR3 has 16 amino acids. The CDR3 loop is CASSEWRTLGAYEQYF. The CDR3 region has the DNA TGTGCCAGCAGTGAATGGAGGACCCTTGGGGCATACGAGCAGTACTTC.

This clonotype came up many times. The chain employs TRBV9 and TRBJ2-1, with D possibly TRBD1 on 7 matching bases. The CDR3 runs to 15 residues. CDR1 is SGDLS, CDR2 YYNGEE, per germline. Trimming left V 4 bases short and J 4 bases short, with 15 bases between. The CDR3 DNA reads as TGTGCCAGCAGCCTAGGAGGGGGCCAGTACAATGAGCAGTTCTTC. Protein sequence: CASSLGGGQYNEQFF.

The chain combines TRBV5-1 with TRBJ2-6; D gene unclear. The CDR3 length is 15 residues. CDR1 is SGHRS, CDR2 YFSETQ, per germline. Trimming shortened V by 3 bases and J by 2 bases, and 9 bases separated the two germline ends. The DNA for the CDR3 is TGCGCCAGCAGCTGGGCCGCAGCTGGGGCCAACGTCCTGACTTTC. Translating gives CASSWAAAGANVLTF.

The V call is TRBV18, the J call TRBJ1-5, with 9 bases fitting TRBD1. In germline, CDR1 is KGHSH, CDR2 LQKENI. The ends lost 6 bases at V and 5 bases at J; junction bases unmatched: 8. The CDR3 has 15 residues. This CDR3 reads CASSLKDRGYQPQHF. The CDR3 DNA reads TGTGCCAGCTCCCTCAAGGACAGGGGTTATCAGCCCCAGCATTTT.

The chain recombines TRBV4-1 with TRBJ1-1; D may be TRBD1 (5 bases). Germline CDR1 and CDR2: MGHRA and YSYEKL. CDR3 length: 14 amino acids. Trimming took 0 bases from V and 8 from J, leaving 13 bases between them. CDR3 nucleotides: TGCGCCAGCAGCCAAGAGAGGGGTGGTCTGGAAGCTTTCTTT. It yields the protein CASSQERGGLEAFF.

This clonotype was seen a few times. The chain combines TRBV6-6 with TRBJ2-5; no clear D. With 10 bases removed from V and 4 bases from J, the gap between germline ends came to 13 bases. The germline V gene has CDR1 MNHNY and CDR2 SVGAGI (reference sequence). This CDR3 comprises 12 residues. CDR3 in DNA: TGTGCCACCGTAGGTGGTGGAGAGACCCAGTACTTC. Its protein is CATVGGGETQYF.

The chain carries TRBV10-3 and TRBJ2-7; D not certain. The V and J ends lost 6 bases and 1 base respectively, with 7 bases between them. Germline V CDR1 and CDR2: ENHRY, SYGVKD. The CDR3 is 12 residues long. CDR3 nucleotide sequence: TGTGCCATCAGCCAGAGTTCCTACGAGCAGTACGTC. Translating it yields CAISQSSYEQYV.

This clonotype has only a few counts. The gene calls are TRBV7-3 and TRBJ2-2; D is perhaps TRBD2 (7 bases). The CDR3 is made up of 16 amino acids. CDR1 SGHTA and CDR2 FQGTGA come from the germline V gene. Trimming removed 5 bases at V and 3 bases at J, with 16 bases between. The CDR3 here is CASSRDGGLDTGELFF. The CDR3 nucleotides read TGTGCCAGCAGCCGAGACGGGGGGCTGGACACCGGGGAGCTGTTTTTT. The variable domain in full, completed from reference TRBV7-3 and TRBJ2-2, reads GAGVSQTPSNKVTEKGKYVELRCDPISGHTALYWYRQSLGQGPEFLIYFQGTGAADDSGLPNDRFFAVRPEGSVSTLKIQRTERGDSAVYLCASSRDGGLDTGELFFGEGSRLTVL.

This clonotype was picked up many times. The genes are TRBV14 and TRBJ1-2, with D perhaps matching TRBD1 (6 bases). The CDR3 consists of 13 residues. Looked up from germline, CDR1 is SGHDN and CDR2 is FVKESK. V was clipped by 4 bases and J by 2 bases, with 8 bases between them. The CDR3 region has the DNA TGTGCCAGCAGCCGGGACACGAACTATGGCTACACCTTC. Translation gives CASSRDTNYGYTF.

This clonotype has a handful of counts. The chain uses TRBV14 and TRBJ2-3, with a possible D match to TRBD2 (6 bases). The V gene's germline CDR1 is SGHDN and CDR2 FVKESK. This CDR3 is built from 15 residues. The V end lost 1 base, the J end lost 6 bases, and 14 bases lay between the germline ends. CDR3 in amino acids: CASSQAGEWGDTQYF. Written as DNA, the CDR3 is TGTGCCAGCAGCCAAGCGGGGGAGTGGGGTGATACGCAGTATTTT.

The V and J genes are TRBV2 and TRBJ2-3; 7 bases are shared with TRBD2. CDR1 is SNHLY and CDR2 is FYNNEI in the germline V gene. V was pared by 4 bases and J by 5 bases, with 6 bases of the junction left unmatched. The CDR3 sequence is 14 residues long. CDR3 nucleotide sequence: TGTGCCAGCAGTGTAAGCGGGGTGGGAGATACGCAGTATTTT. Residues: CASSVSGVGDTQYF.

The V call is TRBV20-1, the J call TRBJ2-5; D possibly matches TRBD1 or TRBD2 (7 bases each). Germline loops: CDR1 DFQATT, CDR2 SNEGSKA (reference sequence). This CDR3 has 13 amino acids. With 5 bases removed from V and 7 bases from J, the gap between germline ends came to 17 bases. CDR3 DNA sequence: TGCAGTGCTGGGGAAGACAGGGAGGGGACCCAGTACTTC. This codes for CSAGEDREGTQYF.

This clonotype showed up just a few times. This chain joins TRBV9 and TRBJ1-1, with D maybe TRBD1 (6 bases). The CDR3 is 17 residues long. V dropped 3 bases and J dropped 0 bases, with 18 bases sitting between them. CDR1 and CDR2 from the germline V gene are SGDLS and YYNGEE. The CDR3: CASSATMGATVNTEAFF. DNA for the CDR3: TGTGCCAGCAGCGCAACGATGGGGGCCACTGTGAACACTGAAGCTTTCTTT.

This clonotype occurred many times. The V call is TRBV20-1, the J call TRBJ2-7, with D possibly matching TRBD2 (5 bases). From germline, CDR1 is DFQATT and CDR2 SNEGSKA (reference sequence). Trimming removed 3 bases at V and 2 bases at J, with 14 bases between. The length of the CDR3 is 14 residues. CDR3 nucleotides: TGCAGTGCTAGGGGCGGCGGAGGAACCTACGAGCAGTACTTC. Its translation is CSARGGGGTYEQYF.

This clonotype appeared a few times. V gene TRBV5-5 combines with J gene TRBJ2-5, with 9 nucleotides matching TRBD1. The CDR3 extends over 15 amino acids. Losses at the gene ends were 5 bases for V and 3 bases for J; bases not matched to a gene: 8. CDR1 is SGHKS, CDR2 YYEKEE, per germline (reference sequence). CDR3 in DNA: TGTGCCAGCAGAATGCCGGGACAGGGAAAAGAGACCCAGTACTTC. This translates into CASRMPGQGKETQYF.

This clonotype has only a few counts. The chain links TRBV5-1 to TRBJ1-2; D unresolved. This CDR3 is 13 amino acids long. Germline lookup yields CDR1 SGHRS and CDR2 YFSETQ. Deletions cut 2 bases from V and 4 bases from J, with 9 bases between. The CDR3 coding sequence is TGCGCCAGCAGCTTTGGCAGAGCCTATGGCTACACCTTC. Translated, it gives CASSFGRAYGYTF.

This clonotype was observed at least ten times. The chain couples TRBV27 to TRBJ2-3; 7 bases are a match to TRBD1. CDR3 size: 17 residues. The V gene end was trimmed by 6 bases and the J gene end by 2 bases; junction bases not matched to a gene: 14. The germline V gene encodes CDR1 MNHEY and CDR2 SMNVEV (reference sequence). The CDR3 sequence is CASSTPTGRPNTDTQYF. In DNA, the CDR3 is TGTGCCAGCAGCACCCCGACAGGGCGCCCTAACACAGATACGCAGTATTTT.

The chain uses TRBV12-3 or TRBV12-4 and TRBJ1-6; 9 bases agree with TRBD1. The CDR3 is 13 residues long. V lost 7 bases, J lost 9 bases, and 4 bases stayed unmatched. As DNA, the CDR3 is TGTGCCAGCAAATCGGACAGGGGTTCACCCCTCCACTTT. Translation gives CASKSDRGSPLHF.

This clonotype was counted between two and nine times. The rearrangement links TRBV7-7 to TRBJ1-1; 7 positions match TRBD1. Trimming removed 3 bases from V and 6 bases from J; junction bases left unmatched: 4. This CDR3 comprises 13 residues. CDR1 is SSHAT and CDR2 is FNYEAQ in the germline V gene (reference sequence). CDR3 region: CASSLYRGSEAFF. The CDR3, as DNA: TGTGCCAGCAGCTTGTACAGGGGTTCTGAAGCTTTCTTT.

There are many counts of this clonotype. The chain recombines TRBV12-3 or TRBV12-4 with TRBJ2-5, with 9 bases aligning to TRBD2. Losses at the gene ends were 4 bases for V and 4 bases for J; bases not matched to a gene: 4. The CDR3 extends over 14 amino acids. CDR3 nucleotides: TGTGCCAGCAGTTCCGGGACTAGCATAGAGACCCAGTACTTC. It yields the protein CASSSGTSIETQYF.

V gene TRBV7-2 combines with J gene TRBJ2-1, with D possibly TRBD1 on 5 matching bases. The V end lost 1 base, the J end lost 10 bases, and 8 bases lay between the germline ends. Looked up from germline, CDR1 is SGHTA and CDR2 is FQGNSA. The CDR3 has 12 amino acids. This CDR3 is CASSLDWTEQFF. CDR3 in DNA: TGTGCCAGCAGCTTAGATTGGACAGAGCAGTTCTTC.

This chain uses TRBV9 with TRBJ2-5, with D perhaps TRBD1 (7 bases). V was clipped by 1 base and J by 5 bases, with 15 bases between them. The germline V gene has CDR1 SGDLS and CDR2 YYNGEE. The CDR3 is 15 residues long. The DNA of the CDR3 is TGTGCCAGCAGCGTAACAGGGGACTCCGGGGAGACCCAGTACTTC. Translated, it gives CASSVTGDSGETQYF.

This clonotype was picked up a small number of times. CDR3 in amino acids: CASSPGGGPNTIYF. The CDR3 DNA reads as TGTGCCAGCTCACCAGGAGGAGGGCCAAACACCATATATTTT. The chain employs TRBV18 and TRBJ1-3; no clear D. Between the trimmed V and J ends, which lost 2 bases and 6 bases, there was a span of 11 bases. The CDR3 loop spans 14 amino acids. Germline lookup yields CDR1 KGHSH and CDR2 LQKENI.

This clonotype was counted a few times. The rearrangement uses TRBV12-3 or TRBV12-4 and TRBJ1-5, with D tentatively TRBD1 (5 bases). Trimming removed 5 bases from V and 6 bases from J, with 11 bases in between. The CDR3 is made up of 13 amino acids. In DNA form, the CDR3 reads TGTGCCAGCAGTCAAAGGAGGGGTCAGCCCCAGCATTTT. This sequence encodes CASSQRRGQPQHF.